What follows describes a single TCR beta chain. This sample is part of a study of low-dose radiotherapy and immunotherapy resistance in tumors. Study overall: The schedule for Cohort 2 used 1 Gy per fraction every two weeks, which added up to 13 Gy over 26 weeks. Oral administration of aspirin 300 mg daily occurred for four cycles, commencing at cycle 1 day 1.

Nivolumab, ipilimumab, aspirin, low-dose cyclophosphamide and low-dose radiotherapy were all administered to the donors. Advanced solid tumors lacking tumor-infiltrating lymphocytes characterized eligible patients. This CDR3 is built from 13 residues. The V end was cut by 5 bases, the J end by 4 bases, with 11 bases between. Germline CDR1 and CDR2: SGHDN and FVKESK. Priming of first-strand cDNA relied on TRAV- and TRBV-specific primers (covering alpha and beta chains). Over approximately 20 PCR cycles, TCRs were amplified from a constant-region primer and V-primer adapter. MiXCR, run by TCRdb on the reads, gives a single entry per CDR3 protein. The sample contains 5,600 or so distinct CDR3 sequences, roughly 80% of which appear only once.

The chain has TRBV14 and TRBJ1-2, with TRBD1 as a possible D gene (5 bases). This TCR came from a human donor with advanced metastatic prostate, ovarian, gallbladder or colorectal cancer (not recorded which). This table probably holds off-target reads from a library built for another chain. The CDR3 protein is CASSDRGSYGYTF. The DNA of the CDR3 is TGTGCCAGCAGCGACCGGGGCTCCTATGGCTACACCTTC.